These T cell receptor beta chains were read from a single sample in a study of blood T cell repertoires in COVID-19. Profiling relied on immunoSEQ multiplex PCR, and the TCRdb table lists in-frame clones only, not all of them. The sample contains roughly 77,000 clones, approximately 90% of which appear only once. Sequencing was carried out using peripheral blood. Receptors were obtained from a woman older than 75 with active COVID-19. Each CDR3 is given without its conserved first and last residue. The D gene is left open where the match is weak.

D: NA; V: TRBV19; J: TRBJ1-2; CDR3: ASTPGLFGYGYT
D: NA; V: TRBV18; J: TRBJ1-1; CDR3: ASSPYSIPENTEAF
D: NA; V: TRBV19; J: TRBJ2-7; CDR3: ASSWGGRSSYEQY
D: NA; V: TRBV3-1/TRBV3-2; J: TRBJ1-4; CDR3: ASSPRDQLGKLF
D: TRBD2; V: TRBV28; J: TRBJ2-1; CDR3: ASSPLAGGDNEQF
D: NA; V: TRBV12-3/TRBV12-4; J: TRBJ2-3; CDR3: ASSFKEDTQY
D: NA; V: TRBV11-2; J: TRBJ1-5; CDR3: ASSSTGSGPQH
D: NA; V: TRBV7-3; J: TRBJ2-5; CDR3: ASSLREGVTQY
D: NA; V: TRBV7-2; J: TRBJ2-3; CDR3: ASSPTGQRTDTQY
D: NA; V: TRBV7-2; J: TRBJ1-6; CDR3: ASSGQSTSPLH
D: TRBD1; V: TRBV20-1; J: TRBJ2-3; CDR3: SASFTGGYTDTQY
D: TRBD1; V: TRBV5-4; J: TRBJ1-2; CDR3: ASSLQGAPNYGYT
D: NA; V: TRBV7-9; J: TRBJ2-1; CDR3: ASSQRPDSYNEQF
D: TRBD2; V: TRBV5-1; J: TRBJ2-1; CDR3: ASSPGTSGVPYNEQF
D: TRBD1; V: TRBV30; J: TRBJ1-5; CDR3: AWSDGTGDQPQH
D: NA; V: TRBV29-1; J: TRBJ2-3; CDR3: SERAMGSTDTQY
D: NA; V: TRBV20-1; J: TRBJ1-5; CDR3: SASRQTRGEQPQH
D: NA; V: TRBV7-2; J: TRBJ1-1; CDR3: ASSLGQNTEAF
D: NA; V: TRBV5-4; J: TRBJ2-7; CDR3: ASSPENRVNEQY
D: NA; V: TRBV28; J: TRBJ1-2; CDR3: ASSLLQAGYT
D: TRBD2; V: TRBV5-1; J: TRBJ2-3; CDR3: ASSLELAGGTDTQY
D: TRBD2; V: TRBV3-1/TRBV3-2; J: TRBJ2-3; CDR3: ASSHLGLAGPDTQY
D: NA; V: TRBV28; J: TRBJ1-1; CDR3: ASRGSNTEAF
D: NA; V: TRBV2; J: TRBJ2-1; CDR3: ASNGLGGFQNVYNEQF
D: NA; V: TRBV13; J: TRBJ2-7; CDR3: ASSLVQGIYEQY
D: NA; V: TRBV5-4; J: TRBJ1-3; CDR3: ASHRATGDTIY
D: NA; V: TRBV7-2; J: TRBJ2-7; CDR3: ASSLFHGRGYEQY
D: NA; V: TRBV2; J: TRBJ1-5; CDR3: ASSVQRSNQPQH
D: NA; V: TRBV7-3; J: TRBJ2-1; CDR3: ASSPGGGRALYNEQF
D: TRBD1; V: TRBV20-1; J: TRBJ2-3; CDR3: SASVPGQISTDTQY
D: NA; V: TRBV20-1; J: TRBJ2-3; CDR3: SASGVTGDTQY
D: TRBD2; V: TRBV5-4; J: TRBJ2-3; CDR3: ASNSGRSTDTQY
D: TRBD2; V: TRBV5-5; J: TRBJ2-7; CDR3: ASSQQREGHEQY
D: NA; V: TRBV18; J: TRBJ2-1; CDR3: ASSLLTLTSNEQF
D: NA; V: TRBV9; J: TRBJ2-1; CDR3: ASSVAVGNERNEQF
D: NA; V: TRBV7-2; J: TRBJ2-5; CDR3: ASSLGNVETQY
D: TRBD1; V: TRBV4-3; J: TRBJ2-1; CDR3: ASSRSVGQGYNEQF
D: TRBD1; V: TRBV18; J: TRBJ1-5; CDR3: ASSPMGQANQPQH
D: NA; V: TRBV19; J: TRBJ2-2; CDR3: ASSPTPGYHGELF
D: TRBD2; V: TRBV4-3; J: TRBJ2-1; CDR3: ASSQRGLAGGPRGEQF
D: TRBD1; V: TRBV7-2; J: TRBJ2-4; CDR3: ASSLDRSVQY
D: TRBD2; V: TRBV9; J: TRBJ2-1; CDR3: ASSFHREGRGWNEQF
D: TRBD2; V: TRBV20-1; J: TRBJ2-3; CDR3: SASMGLAGGHGDTQY
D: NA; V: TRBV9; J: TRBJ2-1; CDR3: ASSVLWSSYNEQF
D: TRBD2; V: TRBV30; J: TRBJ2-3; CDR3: AWSQSGNTDTQY
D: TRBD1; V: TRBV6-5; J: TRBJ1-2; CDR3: ASSPGQNYGYT